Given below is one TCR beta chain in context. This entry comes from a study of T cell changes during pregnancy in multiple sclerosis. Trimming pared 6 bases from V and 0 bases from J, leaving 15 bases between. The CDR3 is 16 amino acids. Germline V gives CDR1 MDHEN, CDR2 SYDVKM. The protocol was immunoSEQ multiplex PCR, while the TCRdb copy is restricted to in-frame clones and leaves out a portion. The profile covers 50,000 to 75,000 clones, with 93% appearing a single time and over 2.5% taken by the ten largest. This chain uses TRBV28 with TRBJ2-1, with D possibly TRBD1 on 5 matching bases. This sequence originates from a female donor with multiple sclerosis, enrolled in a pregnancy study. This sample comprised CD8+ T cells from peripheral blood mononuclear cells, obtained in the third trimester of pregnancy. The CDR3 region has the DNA TGTGCCAGCAGAAACAACAGACAGAGCTCCTACAATGAGCAGTTCTTC. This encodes CASRNNRQSSYNEQFF.